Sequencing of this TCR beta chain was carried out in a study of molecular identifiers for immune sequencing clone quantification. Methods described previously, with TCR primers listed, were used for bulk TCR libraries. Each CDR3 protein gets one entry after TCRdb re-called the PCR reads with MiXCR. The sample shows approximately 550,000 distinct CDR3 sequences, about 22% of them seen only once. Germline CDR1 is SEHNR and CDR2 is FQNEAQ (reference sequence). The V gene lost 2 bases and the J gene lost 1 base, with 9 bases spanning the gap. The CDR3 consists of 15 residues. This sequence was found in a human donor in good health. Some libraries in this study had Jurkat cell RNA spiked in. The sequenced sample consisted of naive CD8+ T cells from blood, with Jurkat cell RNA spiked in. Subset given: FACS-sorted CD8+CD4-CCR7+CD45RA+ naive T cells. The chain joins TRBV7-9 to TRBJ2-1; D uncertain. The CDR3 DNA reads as TGTGCCAGCAGCTTAATCTCTCGTTCCTACAATGAGCAGTTCTTC. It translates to CASSLISRSYNEQFF.